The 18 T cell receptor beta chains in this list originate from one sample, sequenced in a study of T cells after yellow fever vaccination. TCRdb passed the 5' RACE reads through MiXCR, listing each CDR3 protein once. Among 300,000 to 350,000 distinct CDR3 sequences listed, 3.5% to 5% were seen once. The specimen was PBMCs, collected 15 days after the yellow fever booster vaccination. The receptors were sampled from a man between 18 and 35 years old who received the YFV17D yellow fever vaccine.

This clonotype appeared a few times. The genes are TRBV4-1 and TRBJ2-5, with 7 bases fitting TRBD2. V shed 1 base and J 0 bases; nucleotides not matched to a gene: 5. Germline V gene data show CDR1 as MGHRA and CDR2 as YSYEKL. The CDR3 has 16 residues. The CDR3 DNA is TGCGCCAGCAGCCAAGGCTGGGGAGGGTACCAAGAGACCCAGTACTTC. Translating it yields CASSQGWGGYQETQYF.

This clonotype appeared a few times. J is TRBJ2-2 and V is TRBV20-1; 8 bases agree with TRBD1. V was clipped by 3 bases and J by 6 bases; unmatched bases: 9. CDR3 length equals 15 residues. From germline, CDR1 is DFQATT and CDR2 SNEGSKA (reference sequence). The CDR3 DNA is TGCAGTGCTAGGAAGTGGCAGGGGGCTGCCGGGGAGCTGTTTTTT. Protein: CSARKWQGAAGELFF.

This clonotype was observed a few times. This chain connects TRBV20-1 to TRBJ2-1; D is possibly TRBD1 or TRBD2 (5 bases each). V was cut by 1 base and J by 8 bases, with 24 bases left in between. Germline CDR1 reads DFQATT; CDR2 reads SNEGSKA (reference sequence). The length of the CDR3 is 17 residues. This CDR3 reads CSARGREGRATWDEQFF. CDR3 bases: TGCAGTGCTAGAGGGCGCGAGGGGCGGGCTACCTGGGATGAGCAGTTCTTC.

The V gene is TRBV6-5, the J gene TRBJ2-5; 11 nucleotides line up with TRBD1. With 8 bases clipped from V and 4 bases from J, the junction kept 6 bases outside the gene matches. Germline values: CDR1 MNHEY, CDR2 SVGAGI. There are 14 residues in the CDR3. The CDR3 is CASGGQGAGETQYF. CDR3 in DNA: TGTGCCAGCGGCGGACAGGGGGCAGGAGAGACCCAGTACTTC.

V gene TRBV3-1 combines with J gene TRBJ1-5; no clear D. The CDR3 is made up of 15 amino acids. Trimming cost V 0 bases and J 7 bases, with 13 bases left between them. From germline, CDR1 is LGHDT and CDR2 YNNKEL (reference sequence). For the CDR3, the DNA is TGTGCCAGCAGCCAAGATAGTCAGTCTGGGCAGCCCCAGCATTTT. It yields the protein CASSQDSQSGQPQHF.

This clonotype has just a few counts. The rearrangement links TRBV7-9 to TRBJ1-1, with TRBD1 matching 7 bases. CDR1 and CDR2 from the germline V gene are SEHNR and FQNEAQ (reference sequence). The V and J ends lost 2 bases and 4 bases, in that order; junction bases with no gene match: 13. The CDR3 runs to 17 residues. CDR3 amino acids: CASSLSAATGSATEAFF. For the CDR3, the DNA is TGTGCCAGCAGCTTAAGTGCCGCGACAGGGTCGGCCACTGAAGCTTTCTTT.

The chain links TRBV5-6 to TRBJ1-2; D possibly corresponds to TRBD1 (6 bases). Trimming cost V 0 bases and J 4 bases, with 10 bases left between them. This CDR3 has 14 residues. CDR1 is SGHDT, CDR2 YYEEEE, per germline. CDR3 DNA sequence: TGTGCCAGCAGCTTGGGGACAGCGGTCTATGGCTACACCTTC. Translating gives CASSLGTAVYGYTF.

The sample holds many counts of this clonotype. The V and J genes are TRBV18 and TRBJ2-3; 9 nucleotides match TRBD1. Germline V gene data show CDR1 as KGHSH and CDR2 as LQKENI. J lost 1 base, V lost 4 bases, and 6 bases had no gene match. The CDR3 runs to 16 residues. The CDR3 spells CASSRDRDRGTDTQYF. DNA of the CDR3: TGTGCCAGCTCACGGGACCGGGACAGGGGCACAGATACGCAGTATTTT.

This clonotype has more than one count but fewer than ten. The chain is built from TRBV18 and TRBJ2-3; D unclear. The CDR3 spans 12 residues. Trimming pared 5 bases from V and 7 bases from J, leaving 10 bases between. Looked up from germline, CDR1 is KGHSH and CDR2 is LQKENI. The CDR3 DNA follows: TGTGCCAGCTCAAGGGATGCGAATACGCAGTATTTT. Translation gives CASSRDANTQYF.

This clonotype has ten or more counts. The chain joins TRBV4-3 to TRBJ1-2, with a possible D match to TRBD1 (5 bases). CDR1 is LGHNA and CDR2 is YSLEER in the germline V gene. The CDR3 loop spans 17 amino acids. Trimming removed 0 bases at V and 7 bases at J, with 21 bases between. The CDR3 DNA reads TGCGCCAGCAGCCAAGAGCTCCCCCGGTGGACAAGCTTTGGCTACACCTTC. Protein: CASSQELPRWTSFGYTF.

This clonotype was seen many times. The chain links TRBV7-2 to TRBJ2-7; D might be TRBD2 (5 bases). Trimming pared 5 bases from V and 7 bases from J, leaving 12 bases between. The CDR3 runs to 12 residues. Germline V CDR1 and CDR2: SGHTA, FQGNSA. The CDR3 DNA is TGTGCCAGCAGCCCTTATAGAGGGGAGCAGTACTTC. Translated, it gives CASSPYRGEQYF. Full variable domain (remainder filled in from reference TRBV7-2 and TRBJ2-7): GAGVSQSPSNKVTEKGKDVELRCDPISGHTALYWYRQSLGQGLEFLIYFQGNSAPDKSGLPSDRFSAERTGGSVSTLTIQRTQQEDSAVYLCASSPYRGEQYFGPGTRLTVT.

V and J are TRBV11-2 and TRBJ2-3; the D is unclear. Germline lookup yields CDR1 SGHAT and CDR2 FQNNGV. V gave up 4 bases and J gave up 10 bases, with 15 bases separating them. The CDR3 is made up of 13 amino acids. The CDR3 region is CASSSPRVWAQYF. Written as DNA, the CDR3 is TGTGCCAGCAGCTCACCCCGGGTGTGGGCGCAGTATTTT.

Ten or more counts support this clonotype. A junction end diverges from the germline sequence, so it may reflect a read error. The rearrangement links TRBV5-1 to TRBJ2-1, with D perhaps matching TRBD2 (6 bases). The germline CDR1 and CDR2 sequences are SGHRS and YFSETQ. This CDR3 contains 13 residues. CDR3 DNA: TGTGCCAGCAGCCCCGGGACTTACAATGAGCAGTTCTTC. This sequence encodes CASSPGTYNEQFF. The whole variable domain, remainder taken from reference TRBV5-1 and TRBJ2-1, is KAGVTQTPRYLIKTRGQQVTLSCSPISGHRSVSWYQQTPGQGLQFLFEYFSETQRNKGNFPGRFSGRQFSNSRSEMNVSTLELGDSALYLCASSPGTYNEQFFGPGTRLTVL.

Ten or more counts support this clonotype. Written as DNA, the CDR3 is TGTGCCAGCAGCGGGGTAGGGGCCCGCCAGCCCCAGCATTTT. Translated: CASSGVGARQPQHF. The rearrangement links TRBV7-8 to TRBJ1-5, with D perhaps TRBD1 (5 bases). V dropped 5 bases and J dropped 7 bases, with 15 bases sitting between them. This CDR3 contains 14 residues. The germline V gene has CDR1 SGHVS and CDR2 FQNEAQ. Looking up the rest from reference TRBV7-8 and TRBJ1-5 gives the full variable domain: GAGVSQSPRYKVAKRGQDVALRCDPISGHVSLFWYQQALGQGPEFLTYFQNEAQLDKSGLPSDRFFAERPEGSVSTLKIQRTQQEDSAVYLCASSGVGARQPQHFGDGTRLSIL.

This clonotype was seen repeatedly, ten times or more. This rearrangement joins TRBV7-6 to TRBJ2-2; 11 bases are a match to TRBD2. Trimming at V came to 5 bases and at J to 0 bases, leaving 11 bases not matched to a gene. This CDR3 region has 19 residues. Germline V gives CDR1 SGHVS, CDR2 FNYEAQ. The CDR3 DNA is TGTGCCAGCAGCCTACGGTGGCTAGCGGGGGGAGCGAACACCGGGGAGCTGTTTTTT. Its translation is CASSLRWLAGGANTGELFF. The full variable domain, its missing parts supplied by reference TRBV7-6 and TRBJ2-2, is GAGVSQSPRYKVTKRGQDVALRCDPISGHVSLYWYRQALGQGPEFLTYFNYEAQQDKSGLPNDRFSAERPEGSISTLTIQRTEQRDSAMYRCASSLRWLAGGANTGELFFGEGSRLTVL.

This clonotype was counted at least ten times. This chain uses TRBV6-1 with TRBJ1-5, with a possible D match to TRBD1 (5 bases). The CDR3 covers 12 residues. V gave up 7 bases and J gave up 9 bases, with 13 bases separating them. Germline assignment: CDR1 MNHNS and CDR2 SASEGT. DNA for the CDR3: TGTGCCAGCACCAGGGTTGGTGGGCCCCAGCATTTT. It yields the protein CASTRVGGPQHF.

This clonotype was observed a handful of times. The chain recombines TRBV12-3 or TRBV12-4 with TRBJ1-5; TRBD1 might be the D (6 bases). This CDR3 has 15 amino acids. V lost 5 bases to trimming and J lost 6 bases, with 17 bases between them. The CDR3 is CASSPLDRIGQPQHF. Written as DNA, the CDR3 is TGTGCCAGCAGTCCCCTTGACAGGATTGGTCAGCCCCAGCATTTT.

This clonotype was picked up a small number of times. CDR3 sequence: CASSLTLAGIHEQFF. The CDR3 DNA sequence: TGTGCCAGCAGCTTAACACTAGCGGGGATTCATGAGCAGTTCTTC. J is TRBJ2-1 and V is TRBV7-2, with TRBD2 matching over 10 bases. The trim removed 2 bases at V and 8 bases at J, leaving 6 bases unmatched. CDR1 and CDR2 (germline): SGHTA, FQGNSA. The CDR3 covers 15 residues.